The 17 T cell receptor beta chains listed next were all sequenced from one sample in a study of CD8+ T cells in alopecia areata. Treatment indicated: oral pan-JAK inhibitor, 5-10 mg twice daily. RNA extraction was followed by reverse transcription into cDNA, which acted as the sequencing template. Sequenced by immunoSEQ multiplex PCR; TCRdb stores in-frame clones only, minus some. The data hold 150,000 to 250,000 clones, with 58% observed a single time. Sequencing used CD4+ T cells sorted from blood, obtained at week 24, from a patient treated with tofacitinib. These receptors were obtained from a human donor with alopecia areata.

The V and J genes are TRBV6-5 and TRBJ2-2; D call uncertain. Germline V gene data show CDR1 as MNHEY and CDR2 as SVGAGI. V shed 7 bases and J shed 1 base, with 7 bases lying between them. The CDR3 spans 13 residues. CDR3 residues: CASTDVNTGELFF. CDR3 DNA sequence: TGTGCCAGCACTGATGTGAACACCGGGGAGCTGTTTTTT.

The chain joins TRBV28 to TRBJ1-5, with D hard to call. Germline V CDR1 and CDR2: MDHEN, SYDVKM. Trimming stripped 1 base from V and 3 bases from J, with 1 base between. This CDR3 comprises 12 residues. The CDR3 sequence: CASSLYNQPQHF. The CDR3 DNA reads as TGTGCCAGCAGTTTATACAATCAGCCCCAGCATTTT.

This clone was seen more than once but under ten times. The chain carries TRBV4-1 and TRBJ2-1, with 7 bases matching TRBD2. V dropped 1 base and J dropped 12; count of bases not matched to a gene: 6. This CDR3 spans 13 amino acids. Germline CDR1 and CDR2: MGHRA and YSYEKL. CDR3 residues: CASSQAGAGAQFF. The CDR3 DNA follows: TGCGCCAGCAGCCAAGCAGGTGCGGGAGCGCAGTTCTTC.

The CDR3 reads CASSLAGRNIQYF. CDR3 in DNA: TGTGCCAGCAGCTTAGCGGGCCGGAACATTCAGTACTTC. The chain is built from TRBV7-2 and TRBJ2-4; no reliable D call. The length of the CDR3 is 13 residues. Germline CDR1 and CDR2: SGHTA and FQGNSA. Trimming pared 0 bases from V and 7 bases from J, leaving 7 bases between.

The V gene is TRBV4-3, the J gene TRBJ2-7; D perhaps matches TRBD1 (6 bases). Germline assignment: CDR1 LGHNA and CDR2 YSLEER. The CDR3 contains 14 residues. V lost 3 bases, J lost 2 bases, and 11 bases lay in between. CDR3 coding DNA: TGCGCCAGCAGCCAGAGCAGGGGAACCTACGAGCAGTACTTC. It specifies CASSQSRGTYEQYF.

This chain connects TRBV5-6 to TRBJ2-3; unclear D gene. The V end was cut by 2 bases, the J end by 3 bases, with 19 bases between. Per germline, CDR1 SGHDT and CDR2 YYEEEE. The CDR3 length is 17 residues. CDR3 DNA: TGTGCCAGCAGCTTATCCCCGACTGGATTGGGGACAGATACGCAGTATTTT. It translates to CASSLSPTGLGTDTQYF.

In this sample, this clone turned up a few times. Additional DNA sequences in this sample encode the identical CDR3. The V gene is TRBV29-1, the J gene TRBJ2-3; 9 nucleotides line up with TRBD2. Trimming took 5 bases from V and 2 from J; bases not matched to a gene: 5. This CDR3 has 14 residues. Germline lookup yields CDR1 SQVTM and CDR2 ANQGSEA. In DNA form, the CDR3 reads TGCAGCGTTAGGCTAGCGGGGTTCACAGATACGCAGTATTTT. Its translation: CSVRLAGFTDTQYF.

This chain connects TRBV15 to TRBJ2-7; no clear D. This CDR3 has 15 residues. V lost 0 bases and J lost 2, with 11 bases in between. Germline assignment: CDR1 LNHNV and CDR2 YYDKDF (reference sequence). As DNA, the CDR3 is TGTGCCACCAGCAGAGATAACAGACCCCCCTACGAGCAGTACTTC. Protein product: CATSRDNRPPYEQYF.

This rearrangement joins TRBV5-1 to TRBJ1-1, with D tentatively TRBD1 (5 bases). V gave up 2 bases and J gave up 1 base, with 18 bases separating them. CDR3 size: 17 residues. Germline V CDR1 and CDR2: SGHRS, YFSETQ. CDR3 region: CASSLDTDGGRNTEAFF. CDR3 bases: TGCGCCAGCAGCTTAGACACCGACGGGGGGAGGAACACTGAAGCTTTCTTT.

The rearrangement joins TRBV6-5 to TRBJ2-1; a possible D gene is TRBD1 (7 bases). Between the trimmed V and J ends, which lost 2 bases and 6 bases, there was a span of 14 bases. Germline CDR1 reads MNHEY; CDR2 reads SVGAGI. The CDR3 loop spans 15 amino acids. The CDR3 region has the DNA TGTGCCAGCAGTTACCCAGGGGGGACGGGCAATGAGCAGTTCTTC. Encoded protein: CASSYPGGTGNEQFF.

This sequence joins TRBV6-6 and TRBJ1-1, with D uncertain. Deletions cut 6 bases from V and 5 bases from J, with 4 bases between. Germline V gene data show CDR1 as MNHNY and CDR2 as SVGAGI (reference sequence). This CDR3 is 10 amino acids long. The CDR3 is CASRRTEAFF. The DNA for the CDR3 is TGTGCCAGCAGGAGGACTGAAGCTTTCTTT.

The chain links TRBV15 to TRBJ2-7, with D unclear. Germline loops: CDR1 LNHNV, CDR2 YYDKDF (reference sequence). The CDR3 loop spans 12 amino acids. V lost 1 base, J lost 6 bases, and 7 bases lay in between. CDR3 amino acids: CATSRGSGEQYF. Written as DNA, the CDR3 is TGTGCCACCAGCAGAGGAAGTGGCGAGCAGTACTTC.

The CDR3 DNA reads as TGTGCCAGCAGGGGACTTCAGGGGGCCACCGGGGAGCTGTTTTTT. It specifies CASRGLQGATGELFF. The chain joins TRBV25-1 to TRBJ2-2, with 8 positions matching TRBD1. Germline V gives CDR1 MGHDK, CDR2 SYGVNS. This CDR3 spans 15 amino acids. The junction had 7 bases not matched to a gene; V was cut back by 6 bases and J by 4 bases. The entire variable domain, with the rest obtained from reference TRBV25-1 and TRBJ2-2, is as follows: EADIYQTPRYLVIGTGKKITLECSQTMGHDKMYWYQQDPGMELHLIHYSYGVNSTEKGDLSSESTVSRIRTEHFPLTLESARPSHTSQYLCASRGLQGATGELFFGEGSRLTVL.

This chain uses TRBV29-1 with TRBJ2-3; 8 nucleotides match TRBD2. Germline assignment: CDR1 SQVTM and CDR2 ANQGSEA. J lost 4 bases, V lost 6 bases, and 9 bases had no gene match. The CDR3 spans 14 residues. Here the CDR3 DNA reads TGCAGCGTGGTGACTAGCGTTCGCGCAGATACGCAGTATTTT. This encodes CSVVTSVRADTQYF.

This clone was detected only once. The chain carries TRBV5-5 and TRBJ2-7; TRBD1 matches at 8 bases. CDR3 length: 14 residues. Germline CDR1 SGHKS, CDR2 YYEKEE (reference sequence). V lost 4 bases and J lost 6; bases outside the gene matches: 9. The CDR3 DNA follows: TGTGCCAGCAGCCACGGACAGGGCAATGGCGAGCAGTACTTC. The encoded protein is CASSHGQGNGEQYF.

V and J are TRBV12-5 and TRBJ2-2; a weak D match, TRBD2 (6 bases). The germline V gene has CDR1 LGHNT and CDR2 FRNRAP. The germline V and J ends were trimmed by 4 bases and 0 bases, with 9 bases remaining between them. The CDR3 consists of 15 residues. CDR3: CASGSGTPNTGELFF. DNA for the CDR3: TGTGCTAGTGGTTCCGGGACTCCGAACACCGGGGAGCTGTTTTTT.

This clone was seen only a few times. V gene TRBV21-1 combines with J gene TRBJ1-4. TRBV21-1 corresponds to a pseudogene. The CDR3 has 17 residues. For the CDR3, the DNA is TGTGCCAGCAGCACCCGAAGAAGGGGGGAAACTAATGAAAAACTGTTTTTT. It codes for CASSTRRRGETNEKLFF.